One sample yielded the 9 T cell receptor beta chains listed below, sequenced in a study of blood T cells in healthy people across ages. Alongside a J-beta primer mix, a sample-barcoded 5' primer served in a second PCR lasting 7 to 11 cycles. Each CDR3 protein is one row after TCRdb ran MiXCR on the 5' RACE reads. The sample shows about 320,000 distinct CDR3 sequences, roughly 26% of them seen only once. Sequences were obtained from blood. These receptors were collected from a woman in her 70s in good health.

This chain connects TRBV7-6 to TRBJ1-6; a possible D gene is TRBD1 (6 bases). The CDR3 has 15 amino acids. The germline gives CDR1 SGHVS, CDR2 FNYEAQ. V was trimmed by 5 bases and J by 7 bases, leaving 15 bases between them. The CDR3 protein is CASSISDRFNSPLHF. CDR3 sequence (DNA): TGTGCCAGCAGCATTTCCGACAGGTTCAATTCACCCCTCCACTTT.

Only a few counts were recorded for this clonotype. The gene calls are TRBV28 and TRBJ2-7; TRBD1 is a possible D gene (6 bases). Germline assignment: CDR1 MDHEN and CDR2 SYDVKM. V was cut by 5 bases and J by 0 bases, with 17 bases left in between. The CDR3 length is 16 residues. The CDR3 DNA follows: TGTGCCAGCAGTGTCAAGCTGACAGGTTCCTCCTACGAGCAGTACTTC. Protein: CASSVKLTGSSYEQYF.

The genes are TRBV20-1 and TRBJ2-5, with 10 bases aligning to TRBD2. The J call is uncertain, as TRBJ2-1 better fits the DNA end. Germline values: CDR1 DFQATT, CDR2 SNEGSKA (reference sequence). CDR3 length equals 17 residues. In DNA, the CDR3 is TGCAGTGCTAGAGCCCGCGGAGGGACTAGCGCTTACAATGAGCAGTTCTTC. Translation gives CSARARGGTSAYNEQFF.

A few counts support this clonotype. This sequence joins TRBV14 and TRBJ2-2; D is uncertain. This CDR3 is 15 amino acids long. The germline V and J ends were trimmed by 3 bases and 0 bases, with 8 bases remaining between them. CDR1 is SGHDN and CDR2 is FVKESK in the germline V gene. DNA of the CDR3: TGTGCCAGCAGCCAGGCCACTACGAACACCGGGGAGCTGTTTTTT. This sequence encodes CASSQATTNTGELFF.

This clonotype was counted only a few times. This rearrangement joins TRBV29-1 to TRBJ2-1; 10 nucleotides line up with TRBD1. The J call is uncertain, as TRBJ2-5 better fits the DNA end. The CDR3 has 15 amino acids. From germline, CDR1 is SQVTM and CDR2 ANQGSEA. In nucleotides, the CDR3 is TGCAGCGTAAAGCCCGGGACAGGGGCTTGCGAGACCCAGTACTTC. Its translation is CSVKPGTGACETQYF.

CDR3 residues: CASRKGAEAFF. In DNA, the CDR3 is TGTGCCAGCAGAAAGGGGGCTGAAGCTTTCTTT. The chain carries TRBV3-1 and TRBJ1-1; weak D call: TRBD1 (6 bases). The CDR3 extends over 11 amino acids. Germline loops: CDR1 LGHDT, CDR2 YNNKEL (reference sequence). V lost 6 bases to trimming and J lost 6 bases, with 8 bases between them.

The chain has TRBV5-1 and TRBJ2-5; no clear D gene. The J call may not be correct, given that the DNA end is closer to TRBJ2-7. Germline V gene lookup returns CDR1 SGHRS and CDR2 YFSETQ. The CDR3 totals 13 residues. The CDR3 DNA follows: TGCGCCAGCACCAACCCATCGGTCGACGAGCAGTACTTC. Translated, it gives CASTNPSVDEQYF.

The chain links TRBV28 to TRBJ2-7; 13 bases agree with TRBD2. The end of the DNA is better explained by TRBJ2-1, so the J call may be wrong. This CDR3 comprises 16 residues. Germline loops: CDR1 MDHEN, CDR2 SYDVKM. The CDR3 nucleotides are TGTGCCAGCAGTTTATTGACTAGCGGGAGGCATAATGAGCAGTTCTTC. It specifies CASSLLTSGRHNEQFF.

This chain's CDR3 is CASSPWTGSMALHF. In DNA, the CDR3 is TGTGCCAGCAGTCCTTGGACAGGGAGTATGGCCCTCCACTTT. This chain links TRBV27 with TRBJ1-6, with 8 nucleotides matching TRBD1. Germline CDR1 and CDR2: MNHEY and SMNVEV (reference sequence). Losses at the gene ends were 5 bases for V and 14 bases for J; bases not matched to a gene: 11. The CDR3 runs to 14 residues.